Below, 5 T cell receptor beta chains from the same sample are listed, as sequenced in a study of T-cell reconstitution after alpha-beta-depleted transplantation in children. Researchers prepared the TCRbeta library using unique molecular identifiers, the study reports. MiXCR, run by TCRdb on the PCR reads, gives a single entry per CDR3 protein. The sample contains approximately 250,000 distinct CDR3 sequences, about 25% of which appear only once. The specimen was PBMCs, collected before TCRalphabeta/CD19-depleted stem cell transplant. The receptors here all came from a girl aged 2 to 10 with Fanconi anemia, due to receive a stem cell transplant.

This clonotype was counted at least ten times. CDR3 in amino acids: CASSFQGANGYTF. DNA of the CDR3: TGTGCCAGCAGTTTCCAGGGGGCTAACGGCTACACCTTC. V gene TRBV28 combines with J gene TRBJ1-2; 8 nucleotides match TRBD1. J gave up 8 bases and V 3 bases, and 5 bases lay outside the gene matches. Germline V gene data show CDR1 as MDHEN and CDR2 as SYDVKM. This CDR3 contains 13 residues.

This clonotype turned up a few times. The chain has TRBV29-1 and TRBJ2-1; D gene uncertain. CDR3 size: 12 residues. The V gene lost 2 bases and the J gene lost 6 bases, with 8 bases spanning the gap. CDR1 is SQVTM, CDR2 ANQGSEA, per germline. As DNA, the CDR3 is TGCAGCGTTGAAATTTGGGTCAATGAGCAGTTCTTC. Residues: CSVEIWVNEQFF.

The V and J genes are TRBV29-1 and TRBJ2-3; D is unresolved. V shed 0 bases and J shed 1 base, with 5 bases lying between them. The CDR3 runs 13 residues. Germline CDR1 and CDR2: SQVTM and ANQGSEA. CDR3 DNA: TGCAGCGTTGAAGACGGCGGCACAGATACGCAGTATTTT. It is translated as CSVEDGGTDTQYF.

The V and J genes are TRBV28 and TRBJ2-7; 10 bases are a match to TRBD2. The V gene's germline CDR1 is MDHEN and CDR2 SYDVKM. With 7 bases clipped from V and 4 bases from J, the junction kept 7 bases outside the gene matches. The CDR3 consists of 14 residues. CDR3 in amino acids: CASTIAGGGYEQYF. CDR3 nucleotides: TGTGCCAGCACCATAGCGGGAGGCGGGTACGAGCAGTACTTC.

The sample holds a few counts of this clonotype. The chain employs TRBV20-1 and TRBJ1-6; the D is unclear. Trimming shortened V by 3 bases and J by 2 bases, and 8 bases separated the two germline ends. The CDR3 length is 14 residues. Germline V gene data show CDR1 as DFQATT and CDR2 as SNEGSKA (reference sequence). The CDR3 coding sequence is TGCAGTGCTAGCGGGGTAACCTATAATTCACCCCTCCACTTT. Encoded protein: CSASGVTYNSPLHF.